This entry features one T cell receptor (beta chain) sequence. This sample stems from a study of control samples from healthy donors and cancer patients. TCRdb's table, derived via immunoSEQ multiplex PCR, lists solely in-frame clones and lacks some. Of 120,000 to 150,000 clones listed, more than 85% are singletons. Germline V gene data show CDR1 as SGHRS and CDR2 as YFSETQ. The CDR3 length is 16 residues. Trimming took off 4 bases at V and 0 bases at J, with 17 bases between the two ends. V is TRBV5-1 and J is TRBJ2-7; tentative D call: TRBD2 (5 bases). The specimen sequenced was blood. This receptor was taken from a woman younger than 45 in good health. The CDR3 protein is CASSISLSVNSYEQYF. The CDR3 coding sequence is TGCGCCAGCAGCATAAGCCTTAGCGTAAACTCCTACGAGCAGTACTTC. Supplemented by reference TRBV5-1 and TRBJ2-7, the full variable domain reads KAGVTQTPRYLIKTRGQQVTLSCSPISGHRSVSWYQQTPGQGLQFLFEYFSETQRNKGNFPGRFSGRQFSNSRSEMNVSTLELGDSALYLCASSISLSVNSYEQYFGPGTRLTVT.